The 14 T cell receptor beta chains given below trace back to one sample, sequenced in a study of shared clonotypes between healthy human individuals. Assay: immunoSEQ multiplex PCR; the TCRdb copy retains only in-frame clones and omits some. The top ten clones hold more than 0.35% of a sample with 2 million to 3 million clones, 80% to 95% of them seen once. Sequencing input: naive CD4+ T cells from PBMCs. Stated subset: CD45RA+ positively selected. The receptors were sampled from a man between 18 and 35 years old in good health. Some clones in this sample may be carry-over from other donors' samples.

The chain joins TRBV27 to TRBJ2-5; D is ambiguous. Looked up from germline, CDR1 is MNHEY and CDR2 is SMNVEV (reference sequence). The V end lost 1 base, the J end lost 3 bases, and 12 bases lay between the germline ends. The CDR3 is 15 amino acids. CDR3 nucleotides: TGTGCCAGCAGTTTATTAGGAGTTACCAAAGAGACCCAGTACTTC. It codes for CASSLLGVTKETQYF.

The chain combines TRBV27 with TRBJ2-1; D might be TRBD1 (6 bases). Trimming took off 7 bases at V and 7 bases at J, with 20 bases between the two ends. Germline loops: CDR1 MNHEY, CDR2 SMNVEV (reference sequence). The CDR3 sequence is 15 residues long. Here the CDR3 DNA reads TGTGCCAGCACCAAAGGGGGTTACAGGCCTAATGAGCAGTTCTTC. This sequence encodes CASTKGGYRPNEQFF.

This chain joins TRBV7-2 and TRBJ2-4; D remains ambiguous. Trimming left V 1 base short and J 1 base short, with 8 bases between. The germline gives CDR1 SGHTA, CDR2 FQGNSA. CDR3 size: 15 residues. Here the CDR3 DNA reads TGTGCCAGCAGCTTAGGTGCCGGTGCCAAAAACATTCAGTACTTC. Its translation is CASSLGAGAKNIQYF.

Remarks on this clone: Relative to the germline gene, one junction end is altered; a read error may explain this. CDR3 sequence (DNA): TGTGCCAGCAGCTTAGACGGAAAAAGAGACTTC. As protein: CASSLDGKRDF. The chain uses TRBV7-2 and TRBJ2-5; no clear D. The CDR3 has 11 amino acids. Per germline, CDR1 SGHTA and CDR2 FQGNSA.

The chain carries TRBV6-5 and TRBJ1-1; D not certain. The CDR3 spans 13 residues. V was shortened by 5 bases and J by 1 base, with 8 bases between the two germline ends. Germline V gene sequence: CDR1 MNHEY, CDR2 SVGAGI. CDR3 nucleotide sequence: TGTGCCAGCAGTGGGAATTGGAACACTGAAGCTTTCTTT. Amino acids: CASSGNWNTEAFF.

V usage is TRBV21-1 and J usage is TRBJ2-7; the D segment call TRBD2 is taken from the table without a DNA check. TRBV21-1 is flagged as a pseudogene. This CDR3 contains 12 residues. As DNA, the CDR3 is TGTGCCAGCAGCAACGAAGACTTGAGGCAGTACTTC. Protein: CASSNEDLRQYF.

The J gene is TRBJ2-1, the V gene TRBV7-6, with a weak D call TRBD2 (6 bases). Germline values: CDR1 SGHVS, CDR2 FNYEAQ. V was cut by 5 bases and J by 7 bases, with 9 bases left in between. The CDR3 extends over 12 amino acids. CDR3 nucleotide sequence: TGTGCCAGCAGCGTACTAGCAAATGAGCAGTTCTTC. Amino acid sequence: CASSVLANEQFF.

As for this clone: Other DNA sequences in the sample encode the same CDR3. The chain employs TRBV20-1 and TRBJ2-1; D unresolved. Trimming took 6 bases from V and 4 from J, leaving 7 bases between them. Germline loops: CDR1 DFQATT, CDR2 SNEGSKA (reference sequence). The length of the CDR3 is 11 residues. In DNA form, the CDR3 reads TGCAGTGCCCGAGCTTACAATGAGCAGTTCTTC. This encodes CSARAYNEQFF.

CDR3 sequence: CASIGTGGFYNEQFF. CDR3 nucleotide sequence: TGCGCCAGCATCGGGACAGGGGGTTTCTACAATGAGCAGTTCTTC. The rearrangement joins TRBV10-1 to TRBJ2-1, with 11 bases identical to TRBD1. The CDR3 is made up of 15 amino acids. V was clipped by 7 bases and J by 3 bases; unmatched bases: 5. Germline CDR1 and CDR2: WNHNN and SYGVQD (reference sequence).

The chain has TRBV7-3 and TRBJ2-1; 8 positions agree with TRBD2. The CDR3 is 16 amino acids. The junction had 14 bases not matched to a gene; V was cut back by 6 bases and J by 7 bases. Germline CDR1 and CDR2: SGHTA and FQGTGA. The CDR3 spells CASRDKSGSFANEQFF. The CDR3 DNA follows: TGTGCCAGCAGGGATAAAAGCGGGAGTTTCGCGAATGAGCAGTTCTTC.

This sequence joins TRBV28 and TRBJ1-4; D not certain. With 3 bases removed from V and 4 bases from J, the gap between germline ends came to 12 bases. The length of the CDR3 is 15 residues. CDR1 MDHEN and CDR2 SYDVKM come from the germline V gene. The CDR3 region is CASSFGNTINEKLFF. DNA of the CDR3: TGTGCCAGCAGTTTCGGGAACACTATTAATGAAAAACTGTTTTTT.

This clone is a singleton in its sample. The CDR3 sequence: CASRGQNELQETQYF. The CDR3 DNA sequence: TGTGCCAGCAGAGGACAGAACGAACTCCAAGAGACCCAGTACTTC. This chain links TRBV27 with TRBJ2-5; D might be TRBD1 (6 bases). Germline CDR1 and CDR2: MNHEY and SMNVEV (reference sequence). This CDR3 contains 15 residues. The V end lost 6 bases, the J end lost 1 base, and 15 bases lay between the germline ends.

This chain joins TRBV29-1 and TRBJ2-4; no clear D. The germline V and J ends were trimmed by 6 bases and 0 bases, with 12 bases remaining between them. This CDR3 contains 14 residues. CDR1 is SQVTM, CDR2 ANQGSEA, per germline. The CDR3 sequence is CSVKGLLAKNIQYF. The CDR3 DNA sequence: TGCAGCGTGAAGGGCCTCCTAGCCAAAAACATTCAGTACTTC.

The chain uses TRBV11-2 and TRBJ2-2, with 11 positions matching TRBD2. CDR3 length: 15 residues. CDR1 and CDR2 from the germline V gene are SGHAT and FQNNGV. Losses at the gene ends were 5 bases for V and 5 bases for J; bases not matched to a gene: 4. CDR3 sequence reads: CASSPLAGETGELFF. The DNA of the CDR3 is TGTGCCAGCAGCCCACTAGCGGGAGAAACCGGGGAGCTGTTTTTT.